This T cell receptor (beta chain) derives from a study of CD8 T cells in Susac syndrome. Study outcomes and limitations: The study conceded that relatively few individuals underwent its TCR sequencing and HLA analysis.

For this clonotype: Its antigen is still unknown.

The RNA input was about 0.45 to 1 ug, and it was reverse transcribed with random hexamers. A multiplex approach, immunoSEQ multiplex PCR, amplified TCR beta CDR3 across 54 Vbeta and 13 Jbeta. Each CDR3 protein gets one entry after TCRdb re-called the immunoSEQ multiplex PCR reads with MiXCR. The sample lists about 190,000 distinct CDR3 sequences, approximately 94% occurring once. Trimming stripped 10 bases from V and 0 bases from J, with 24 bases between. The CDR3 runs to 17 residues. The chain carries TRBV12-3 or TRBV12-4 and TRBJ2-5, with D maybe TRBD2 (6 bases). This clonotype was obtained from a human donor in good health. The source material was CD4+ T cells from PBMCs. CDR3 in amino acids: CATRPGGSVRYQETQYF. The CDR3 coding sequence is TGTGCCACCAGACCCGGGGGTAGCGTGAGGTACCAAGAGACCCAGTACTTC.